A single sample gave rise to the 27 T cell receptor beta chains below, sequenced in a study of T-cell memory formation after mild COVID-19 (dated by TCRdb to the early 2020s). Libraries were constructed by 5' RACE. Sequencing instrument: Illumina NovaSeq 6000. TCRdb reprocessing: public reads trimmed at Q25 with fastp, clones called with MiXCR, in-frame beta chains kept. Each entry is one CDR3 protein sequence, shown with its most common DNA and genes. The sample table lists approximately 400,000 distinct CDR3 sequences, roughly 18% of them with a count of one. The ten most abundant clones make up roughly 21% of the sample. The sequenced material came from PBMCs or a T cell subset sorted from them (not recorded which). The source is a man aged 18 to 30 who had mild COVID-19 (a few samples of this study predate the infection). The sample titles of this study are shuffled in the database, so cell type and time point are left out; the donor was told from shared clones.

The chain has TRBV10-3 and TRBJ1-2, with a weak D call TRBD1 (5 bases). The germline V gene has CDR1 ENHRY and CDR2 SYGVKD. The CDR3 is 17 amino acids. Trimming pared 0 bases from V and 2 bases from J, leaving 16 bases between. CDR3: CAISESPQGRANYGYTF. CDR3 in DNA: TGTGCCATCAGTGAGTCCCCCCAGGGCCGGGCGAACTATGGCTACACCTTC.

This clonotype occurred a few times. This sequence joins TRBV9 and TRBJ1-2, with a weak D call TRBD1 (5 bases). Trimming pared 0 bases from V and 4 bases from J, leaving 19 bases between. The CDR3 extends over 17 amino acids. Germline V gene lookup returns CDR1 SGDLS and CDR2 YYNGEE. CDR3 sequence reads: CASSVDPGGARGYGYTF. For the CDR3, the DNA is TGTGCCAGCAGCGTAGATCCGGGTGGGGCCCGGGGCTATGGCTACACCTTC.

The sample holds one count of this clonotype. The rearrangement uses TRBV3-1 and TRBJ2-7, with D hard to call. The V and J ends lost 6 bases and 7 bases respectively, with 10 bases between them. The CDR3 contains 11 residues. Germline V gene lookup returns CDR1 LGHDT and CDR2 YNNKEL (reference sequence). The CDR3 sequence: CASRVGWEQYV. DNA for the CDR3: TGTGCCAGCAGGGTGGGGTGGGAGCAGTACGTC.

This rearrangement joins TRBV4-3 to TRBJ2-7, with D tentatively TRBD2 (5 bases). This CDR3 spans 15 amino acids. The germline CDR1 and CDR2 sequences are LGHNA and YSLEER. V lost 0 bases and J lost 0, with 9 bases in between. The CDR3 coding sequence is TGCGCCAGCAGCCAAGATAGAGGGATCTCCTACGAGCAGTACTTC. It encodes CASSQDRGISYEQYF.

This chain links TRBV4-1 with TRBJ1-5; 8 bases fit TRBD1. Germline assignment: CDR1 MGHRA and CDR2 YSYEKL. This CDR3 is built from 15 residues. V shed 4 bases, J shed 1 base, and the junction held 3 bases outside the gene matches. The CDR3 region is CASSPWDRSNQPQHF. CDR3 coding DNA: TGCGCCAGCAGCCCCTGGGACAGGAGCAATCAGCCCCAGCATTTT.

The table lists this clonotype with a few counts. Written as DNA, the CDR3 is TGTGCCAGCAACCGGTTTGGCTCCTACGAGCAGTACTTC. Translating it yields CASNRFGSYEQYF. The rearrangement uses TRBV12-3 or TRBV12-4 and TRBJ2-7; D gene unclear. Trimming shortened V by 7 bases and J by 0 bases, and 10 bases separated the two germline ends. The length of the CDR3 is 13 residues.

This clonotype was observed a few times. This chain connects TRBV29-1 to TRBJ2-2, with a weak D call TRBD1 (5 bases). The CDR3 length is 13 residues. CDR1 is SQVTM, CDR2 ANQGSEA, per germline. V lost 7 bases and J 5 bases, leaving 14 bases between the germline ends. The CDR3 loop is CSAVTPGTGELFF. The CDR3 bases are TGCAGCGCGGTCACCCCAGGGACCGGGGAGCTGTTTTTT.

This clonotype was seen at least ten times. The chain recombines TRBV12-3 or TRBV12-4 with TRBJ1-2; 7 bases line up with TRBD1. The CDR3 loop spans 13 amino acids. The V segment lost 5 bases and the J segment 4 bases; nucleotides outside the gene matches: 4. Written as DNA, the CDR3 is TGTGCCAGCAGTCCGGGACAGTTCTATGGCTACACCTTC. This gives the protein CASSPGQFYGYTF.

V is TRBV7-2 and J is TRBJ1-5; no reliable D call. Deletions cut 4 bases from V and 6 bases from J, with 13 bases between. The CDR3 spans 14 residues. CDR1 and CDR2 from the germline V gene are SGHTA and FQGNSA. The CDR3 sequence is CASSSRTRGQPQHF. The CDR3 bases are TGTGCCAGCAGCTCCCGGACCCGGGGTCAGCCCCAGCATTTT.

This clonotype was seen a few times. The chain combines TRBV21-1 with TRBJ1-2; the listed D gene, TRBD1, was not tested against the DNA. TRBV21-1 corresponds to a pseudogene. This CDR3 is 11 amino acids long. The DNA for the CDR3 is TGTGCCAGCAGCACTATGGACGGGCGCACCTTC. Amino acids: CASSTMDGRTF.

The chain recombines TRBV6-5 with TRBJ2-7, with no clear D. Germline loops: CDR1 MNHEY, CDR2 SVGAGI. The CDR3 sequence is 12 residues long. Trimming took 0 bases from V and 6 from J, leaving 6 bases between them. In nucleotides, the CDR3 is TGTGCCAGCAGTTACTCGATGGGCGAGCAGTACTTC. Its protein is CASSYSMGEQYF.

The chain carries TRBV20-1 and TRBJ1-5; no clear D gene. V was cut by 6 bases and J by 6 bases, with 12 bases left in between. The CDR3 runs 12 residues. CDR1 DFQATT and CDR2 SNEGSKA come from the germline V gene (reference sequence). CDR3 in DNA: TGCAGTGCGACGGGAGGCACTCAGCCCCAGCATTTT. Translating gives CSATGGTQPQHF.

V is TRBV6-5 and J is TRBJ1-1, with a weak D call TRBD1 (5 bases). The CDR3 runs to 15 residues. Trimming took off 0 bases at V and 3 bases at J, with 11 bases between the two ends. In germline, CDR1 is MNHEY, CDR2 SVGAGI. CDR3 nucleotides: TGTGCCAGCAGTTACTCCTTTGGGGGGGACACTGAAGCTTTCTTT. Amino acid sequence: CASSYSFGGDTEAFF.

This clonotype was observed a handful of times. The gene calls are TRBV24-1 and TRBJ2-7; the match to TRBD1 covers 7 bases. V trimming: 4 bases; J trimming: 4 bases; junction bases outside the gene matches: 15. This CDR3 spans 17 amino acids. Germline loops: CDR1 KGHDR, CDR2 SFDVKD. CDR3 sequence reads: CATSDFTTGEHLYEQYV. The CDR3 nucleotides are TGTGCCACCAGTGACTTTACAACAGGGGAACATTTATACGAGCAGTACGTC.

The rearrangement uses TRBV6-5 and TRBJ1-2; D is uncertain. There are 12 residues in the CDR3. Germline CDR1 is MNHEY and CDR2 is SVGAGI. The V end was cut by 8 bases, the J end by 10 bases, with 17 bases between. The CDR3 loop reads CASGQKTAVYTF. In nucleotides, the CDR3 is TGTGCCAGCGGTCAAAAGACCGCCGTCTACACCTTC.

This clonotype came up a few times. V and J are TRBV6-6 and TRBJ2-1, with D tentatively TRBD1 (5 bases). Germline V gives CDR1 MNHNY, CDR2 SVGAGI (reference sequence). V shed 3 bases and J shed 7 bases, with 16 bases lying between them. The CDR3 runs 15 residues. The CDR3 spells CASSYEDTSRNEQFF. DNA of the CDR3: TGTGCCAGCAGTTATGAGGACACCTCGAGGAATGAGCAGTTCTTC.

The chain is built from TRBV7-9 and TRBJ2-5, with a possible D match to TRBD2 (5 bases). In germline, CDR1 is SEHNR, CDR2 FQNEAQ (reference sequence). V was cut by 2 bases and J by 14 bases, with 24 bases left in between. The CDR3 is 15 residues long. The CDR3 is CASSLNRPDEGRGYF. The CDR3 DNA follows: TGTGCCAGCAGCTTAAATAGGCCTGATGAGGGTCGGGGATACTTC. Variable domain in full (rest from reference TRBV7-9 and TRBJ2-5): DTGVSQNPRHKITKRGQNVTFRCDPISEHNRLYWYRQTLGQGPEFLTYFQNEAQLEKSRLLSDRFSAERPKGSFSTLEIQRTEQGDSAMYLCASSLNRPDEGRGYFGPGTRLLVL.

There are a few counts of this clonotype. The J gene is TRBJ2-5, the V gene TRBV21-1; the table's D call of TRBD1 was not tested on the DNA. TRBV21-1 is listed as a pseudogene. The CDR3 has 15 amino acids. Here the CDR3 DNA reads TGTGCCAGCAGCAAAGACGAACAGGGAACAGGGACCCAGTACTTC. Translation gives CASSKDEQGTGTQYF.

The V and J genes are TRBV27 and TRBJ1-2, with D tentatively TRBD1 (5 bases). This CDR3 is 14 amino acids long. The germline CDR1 and CDR2 sequences are MNHEY and SMNVEV (reference sequence). V was cut by 3 bases and J by 5 bases, with 13 bases left in between. For the CDR3, the DNA is TGTGCCAGCAGTTTCCGCCCCGGGGGTTATGGCTACACCTTC. This sequence encodes CASSFRPGGYGYTF.

This chain uses TRBV6-5 with TRBJ1-1; the D gene is possibly TRBD1 (5 bases). This CDR3 has 15 amino acids. Germline CDR1 reads MNHEY; CDR2 reads SVGAGI. Trimming shortened V by 0 bases and J by 0 bases, and 8 bases separated the two germline ends. DNA of the CDR3: TGTGCCAGCAGTTACTCGAAGGGGATGAACACTGAAGCTTTCTTT. As protein: CASSYSKGMNTEAFF.

There are a few counts of this clonotype. The chain links TRBV9 to TRBJ1-2; D remains ambiguous. Germline assignment: CDR1 SGDLS and CDR2 YYNGEE. V dropped 3 bases and J dropped 5 bases, with 2 bases sitting between them. The CDR3 is made up of 10 amino acids. CDR3 DNA sequence: TGTGCCAGCAGCGGGTATGGCTACACCTTC. The encoded protein is CASSGYGYTF.

The chain has TRBV15 and TRBJ2-2, with D hard to call. Germline V CDR1 and CDR2: LNHNV, YYDKDF (reference sequence). The CDR3 consists of 16 residues. V was shortened by 5 bases and J by 6 bases, with 19 bases between the two germline ends. The CDR3 loop reads CATSAPEPKTAGELFF. CDR3 bases: TGTGCCACCAGCGCCCCGGAACCAAAGACGGCCGGGGAGCTGTTTTTT. Full variable domain (rest looked up from reference TRBV15 and TRBJ2-2): DAMVIQNPRYQVTQFGKPVTLSCSQTLNHNVMYWYQQKSSQAPKLLFHYYDKDFNNEADTPDNFQSRRPNTSFCFLDIRSPGLGDTAMYLCATSAPEPKTAGELFFGEGSRLTVL.

This clonotype was seen more than once but under ten times. The chain joins TRBV12-3 or TRBV12-4 to TRBJ2-3; tentatively, D is TRBD1 or TRBD2 (6 bases each). This CDR3 comprises 16 residues. V dropped 5 bases and J dropped 5 bases, with 20 bases sitting between them. CDR3 residues: CASSPSGGLGIDTQYF. The CDR3 nucleotides read TGTGCCAGCAGTCCAAGTGGGGGGCTCGGTATAGATACGCAGTATTTT.

This clonotype was recorded many times. This chain joins TRBV29-1 and TRBJ1-2; 7 nucleotides agree with TRBD1. In germline, CDR1 is SQVTM, CDR2 ANQGSEA. The CDR3 length is 13 residues. V shed 4 bases and J 5 bases; nucleotides not matched to a gene: 7. CDR3 in amino acids: CSVGGGASYGYTF. As DNA, the CDR3 is TGCAGCGTTGGAGGGGGCGCGAGTTATGGCTACACCTTC.

This clonotype was detected a few times. The V and J genes are TRBV18 and TRBJ2-1, with D unclear. The CDR3 spans 15 residues. Germline V gene lookup returns CDR1 KGHSH and CDR2 LQKENI. Deletions cut 1 base from V and 9 bases from J, with 16 bases between. In DNA, the CDR3 is TGTGCCAGCTCACCACGATGGAATCGGCGTACTGAGCAGTTCTTC. Residues: CASSPRWNRRTEQFF.

This rearrangement joins TRBV28 to TRBJ2-7, with a tentative D call TRBD1 (5 bases). V was trimmed by 8 bases and J by 3 bases, leaving 14 bases between them. Per the germline V gene, CDR1 is MDHEN and CDR2 is SYDVKM. CDR3 size: 13 residues. The CDR3 DNA is TGTGCCAGCGAATCGGCCAGGGACTACGAGCAGTACGTC. As protein: CASESARDYEQYV.

The chain has TRBV7-6 and TRBJ1-6; the match to TRBD1 covers 11 bases. V dropped 1 base and J dropped 9; count of bases not matched to a gene: 5. CDR1 and CDR2 (germline): SGHVS, FNYEAQ. The CDR3 runs 16 residues. The CDR3 region has the DNA TGTGCCAGCAGCTTAGGCGGGGACAGGGGGGTTTCACCCCTCCACTTT. It is translated as CASSLGGDRGVSPLHF. Drawing the rest from reference TRBV7-6 and TRBJ1-6, the complete variable domain is GAGVSQSPRYKVTKRGQDVALRCDPISGHVSLYWYRQALGQGPEFLTYFNYEAQQDKSGLPNDRFSAERPEGSISTLTIQRTEQRDSAMYRCASSLGGDRGVSPLHFGNGTRLTVT.